This is a list of T cell receptor beta chains from one sample in a study of blood T cells in healthy people across ages. TCRdb redid the calling of the 5' RACE reads with MiXCR, one entry per CDR3 protein. The sample carries about 1.4 million distinct CDR3 sequences, around 55% recorded once. The sample taken for sequencing was blood. Receptors were obtained from a young man in good health. The CDR3 runs from the conserved cysteine through the conserved F or W. Each record gives: clone size, J gene, D gene, V gene, CDR3 DNA, CDR3 protein. D genes are given only for firm matches. Size values are once, few and many counts, or a class for expanded clones, and some rows have none.

>once|TRBJ2-7|NA|TRBV29-1
TGCAGCGTAGTCCCCTCCGATGCCTACGAGCAGTACTTC
CSVVPSDAYEQYF
>NA|TRBJ1-2|NA|TRBV29-1
TGCAGCGTCGGCGGGCAGAACTATGACCACACCTTC
CSVGGQNYDHTF
>NA|TRBJ2-5|TRBD2|TRBV9
TGTGCCAGCAGCGGCTCCGCGGGGGGTTTGAAGACCCAGTACTTC
CASSGSAGGLKTQYF
>NA|TRBJ2-1|NA|TRBV28
TGTGCCAGCAGTTTATCCACAGTTAACAATGAGCAGTTCTTC
CASSLSTVNNEQFF
>NA|TRBJ2-7|TRBD1|TRBV3-1
TGTGCCAGCAGCCCCCCCGGCGGGACAGGGGGCGAGCAGTACTTC
CASSPPGGTGGEQYF
>NA|TRBJ2-3|NA|TRBV28
TGTGCCAGCAACCACCCGGGTAGAGATACGCAGTATTTT
CASNHPGRDTQYF
>NA|TRBJ2-1|NA|TRBV7-8
TGTGCCAGCAGCTTAGGAGGGCAGGGTCGGATGAATGAGCAGTTCTTC
CASSLGGQGRMNEQFF
>few|TRBJ2-3|NA|TRBV24-1
TGTGCCACCAGTGATAGGGACACAGATACGCAGTATTTT
CATSDRDTDTQYF
>NA|TRBJ2-5|NA|TRBV6-2/TRBV6-3
TGTGCCGGGAGACAGAGCACCCAAGAGACCCAGTACTTC
CAGRQSTQETQYF
>NA|TRBJ1-2|TRBD1|TRBV7-9
TGTGCCAGCAGCCTCCAACAGGGGGCAAGTGGCTATGGCTACACCTTC
CASSLQQGASGYGYTF
>few|TRBJ2-7|NA|TRBV7-6
TGTGCCAGCAGCTTAGGACCCGGTTTGGGGAACGAGCAGTACTTC
CASSLGPGLGNEQYF
>few|TRBJ1-2|NA|TRBV15
TGTGCCACCATGGAAGGGTTTCAGTCAAACTATGGCTACACCTTC
CATMEGFQSNYGYTF
>NA|TRBJ1-4|NA|TRBV20-1
TGCAGTGCCCCAACATCGACAGGCCCCCGAGAAAAACTGTTTTTT
CSAPTSTGPREKLFF
>NA|TRBJ2-2|NA|TRBV5-1
TGCGCCAGCAGCCCCGAGGGGACCGGGACTCCGAACACCGGGGAGCTGTTTTTT
CASSPEGTGTPNTGELFF
>NA|TRBJ1-5|NA|TRBV4-2
TGTGCCAGCAGCCACGATACACAGGGAGGCAGCAATCAGCCCCAGCATTTT
CASSHDTQGGSNQPQHF
>NA|TRBJ2-3|TRBD2|TRBV27
TGTGCCAGCAGTTCGCAACTACTAGCGCCAGATACGCAGTATTTT
CASSSQLLAPDTQYF
>NA|TRBJ1-2|NA|TRBV12-3/TRBV12-4
TGTGCCAGCAGTTTACTTTCCTATGGCTACACCTTC
CASSLLSYGYTF
>NA|TRBJ2-5|NA|TRBV24-1
TGTGCCACCAGTGATTGGAGCGGTGGAGGCGGTAAAGAGACCCAGTACTTC
CATSDWSGGGGKETQYF
>many|TRBJ2-3|NA|TRBV4-1
TGCGCCAGCAGCCAAGTTGGGTTGGATACGCAGTATTTT
CASSQVGLDTQYF
>few|TRBJ2-1|NA|TRBV4-3
TGCGCCAGCAGCCAAGGGACTACCAATGAGCAGTTCTTC
CASSQGTTNEQFF
>few|TRBJ2-3|TRBD2|TRBV6-4
TGTGCCAGCAGTGACCTCACTAGCGGGGGGGCAGATACGCAGTATTTT
CASSDLTSGGADTQYF
>NA|TRBJ2-7|TRBD2|TRBV4-3
TGCGCCAGCAGCCAAGAACGCGGGGGGGCCGAGCAGTACTTC
CASSQERGGAEQYF
>NA|TRBJ1-5|NA|TRBV7-8
TGTGCCAGCAGCTTAGGGCCGGTGGGGAATCAGCCCCAGCATTTT
CASSLGPVGNQPQHF
>few|TRBJ1-6|NA|TRBV6-6
TGTGCCAGCAGCTTAGACACGGCCAGGTCACCCCTCCACTTT
CASSLDTARSPLHF
>few|TRBJ1-1|TRBD1|TRBV29-1
TGCAGCGCTCAACCGGGACAGAGAGAAGCTTTCTTT
CSAQPGQREAFF